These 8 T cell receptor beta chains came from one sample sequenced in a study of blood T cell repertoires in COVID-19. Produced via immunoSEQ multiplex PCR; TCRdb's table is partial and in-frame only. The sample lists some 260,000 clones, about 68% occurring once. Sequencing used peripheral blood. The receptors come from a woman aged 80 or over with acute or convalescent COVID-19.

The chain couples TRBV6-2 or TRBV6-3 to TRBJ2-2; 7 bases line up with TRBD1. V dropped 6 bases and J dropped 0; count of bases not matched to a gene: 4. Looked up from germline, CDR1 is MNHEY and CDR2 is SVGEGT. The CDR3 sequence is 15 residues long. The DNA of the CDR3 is TGTGCCAGCAGCAAGGACAGGACGAACACCGGGGAGCTGTTTTTT. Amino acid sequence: CASSKDRTNTGELFF.

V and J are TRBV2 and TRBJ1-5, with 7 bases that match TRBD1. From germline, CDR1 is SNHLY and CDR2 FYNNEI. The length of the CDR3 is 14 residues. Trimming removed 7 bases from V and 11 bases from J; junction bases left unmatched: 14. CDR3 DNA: TGTGCCAGCACTCAGGACAGGATTGGGAGGACCCAGCATTTT. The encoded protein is CASTQDRIGRTQHF. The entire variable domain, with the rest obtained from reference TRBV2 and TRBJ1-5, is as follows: EPEVTQTPSHQVTQMGQEVILRCVPISNHLYFYWYRQILGQKVEFLVSFYNNEISEKSEIFDDQFSVERPDGSNFTLKIRSTKLEDSAMYFCASTQDRIGRTQHFGDGTRLSIL.

The CDR3 loop is CASGGTSGSSYNEQFF. DNA for the CDR3: TGTGCCAGCGGGGGGACTAGCGGGAGCTCCTACAATGAGCAGTTCTTC. This sequence joins TRBV2 and TRBJ2-1; 14 nucleotides align to TRBD2. The CDR3 is 16 residues long. Per the germline V gene, CDR1 is SNHLY and CDR2 is FYNNEI. Losses at the gene ends were 8 bases for V and 0 bases for J; bases not matched to a gene: 3.

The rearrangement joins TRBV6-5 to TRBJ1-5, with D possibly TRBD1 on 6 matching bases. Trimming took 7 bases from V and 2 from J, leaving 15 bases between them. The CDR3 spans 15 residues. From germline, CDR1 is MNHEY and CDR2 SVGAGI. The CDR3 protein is CASIPVGAGNQPQHF. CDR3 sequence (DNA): TGTGCCAGCATCCCCGTGGGGGCCGGCAATCAGCCCCAGCATTTT.

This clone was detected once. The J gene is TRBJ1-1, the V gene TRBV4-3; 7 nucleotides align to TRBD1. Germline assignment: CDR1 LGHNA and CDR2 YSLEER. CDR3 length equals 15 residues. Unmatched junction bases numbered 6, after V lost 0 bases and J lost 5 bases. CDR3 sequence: CASSQDRSRGTEAFF. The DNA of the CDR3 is TGCGCCAGCAGCCAAGATCGGAGCAGGGGGACTGAAGCTTTCTTT.

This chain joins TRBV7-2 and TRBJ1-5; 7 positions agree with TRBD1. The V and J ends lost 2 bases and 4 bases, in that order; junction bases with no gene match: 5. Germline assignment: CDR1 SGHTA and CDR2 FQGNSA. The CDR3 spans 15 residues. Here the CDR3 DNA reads TGTGCCAGCAGCTTAAGGACAGGTCCTAATCAGCCCCAGCATTTT. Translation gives CASSLRTGPNQPQHF.

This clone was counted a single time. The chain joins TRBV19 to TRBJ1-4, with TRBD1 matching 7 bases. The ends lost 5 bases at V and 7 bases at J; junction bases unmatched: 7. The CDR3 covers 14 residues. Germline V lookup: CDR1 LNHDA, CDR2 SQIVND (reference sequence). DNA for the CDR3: TGTGCCAGTAGTCGAAGTGCAGGGGGTGAAAAACTGTTTTTT. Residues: CASSRSAGGEKLFF.

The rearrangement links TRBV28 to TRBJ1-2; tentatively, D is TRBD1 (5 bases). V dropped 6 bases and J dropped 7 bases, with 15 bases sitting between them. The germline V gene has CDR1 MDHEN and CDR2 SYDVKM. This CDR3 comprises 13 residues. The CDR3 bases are TGTGCCAGCAGGTCTGGGGGGATGGGTGGCTACACCTTC. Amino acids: CASRSGGMGGYTF.